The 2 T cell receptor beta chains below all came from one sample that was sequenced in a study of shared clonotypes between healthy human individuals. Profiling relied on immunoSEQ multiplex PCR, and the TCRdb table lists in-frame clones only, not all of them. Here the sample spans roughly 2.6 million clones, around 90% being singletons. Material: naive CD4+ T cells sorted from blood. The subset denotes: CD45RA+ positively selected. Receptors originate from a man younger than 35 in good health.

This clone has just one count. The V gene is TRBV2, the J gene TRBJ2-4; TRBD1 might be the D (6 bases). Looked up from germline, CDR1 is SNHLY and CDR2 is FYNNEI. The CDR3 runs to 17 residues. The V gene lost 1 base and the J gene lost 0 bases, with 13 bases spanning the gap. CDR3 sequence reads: CASSEGGPLLAKNIQYF. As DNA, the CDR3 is TGTGCCAGCAGTGAAGGGGGGCCACTTCTAGCCAAAAACATTCAGTACTTC.

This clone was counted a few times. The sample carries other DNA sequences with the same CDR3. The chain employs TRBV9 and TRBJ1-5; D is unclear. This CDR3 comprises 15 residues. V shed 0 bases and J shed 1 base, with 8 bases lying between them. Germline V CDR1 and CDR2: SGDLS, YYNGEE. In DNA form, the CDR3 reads TGTGCCAGCAGCGTAGAGGCGGGAAGCAATCAGCCCCAGCATTTT. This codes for CASSVEAGSNQPQHF. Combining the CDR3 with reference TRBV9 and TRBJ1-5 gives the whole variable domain DSGVTQTPKHLITATGQRVTLRCSPRSGDLSVYWYQQSLDQGLQFLIQYYNGEERAKGNILERFSAQQFPDLHSELNLSSLELGDSALYFCASSVEAGSNQPQHFGDGTRLSIL.